Listed here are 21 T cell receptor beta chains from one sample, sequenced in a study of regulatory T cells in long-lasting Graves disease (dated by TCRdb to the early 2020s). The time point tag for this specimen amounts to: newly diagnosed GD, antithyroid drugs for less than 3 months. RNA was extracted from PBMCs in TRIzol for both TCR sequencing and RNA sequencing. The library was generated by multiplex PCR. The sequencer was an Illumina HiSeq 4000. To build TCR beta libraries, CDR3 regions were amplified by Arm-PCR using iRepertoire HTBI primers. TCRdb reran the public reads through fastp at Q25 and MiXCR, keeping productive beta chains. Every entry covers one CDR3 protein and lists the most common genes and DNA from its rows. The sample table records 350,000 to 450,000 distinct CDR3 sequences; around 16% of these occur just once. The top ten constitute over 7.5% of the sample. A further study also used this sample, focusing on T cells in Graves' hyperthyroidism and ophthalmopathy.

The source material was peripheral blood mononuclear cells (PBMCs), sampled at new diagnosis, from a patient treated with antithyroid drugs. The receptors come from a woman between 40 and 50 years old with Graves disease. Donor details come from another sample of the same person, matched by shared clones.

This clonotype was detected only a few times. The chain has TRBV6-1 and TRBJ1-5; 9 bases map to TRBD1. Germline CDR1 reads MNHNS; CDR2 reads SASEGT. The CDR3 length is 15 residues. Unmatched junction bases numbered 7, after V lost 7 bases and J lost 3 bases. CDR3 bases: TGTGCCAGCACCACAGGGGGCCCTCTCAATCAGCCCCAGCATTTT. Translated, it gives CASTTGGPLNQPQHF.

This clonotype was observed a handful of times. The V call is TRBV12-5, the J call TRBJ2-1, with 8 bases that match TRBD2. This CDR3 is built from 15 residues. The germline V gene has CDR1 LGHNT and CDR2 FRNRAP. J was trimmed by 9 bases and V by 6 bases; bases with no gene match: 13. CDR3: CASGSGGRLGPEQFF. The CDR3 coding sequence is TGTGCTAGTGGGTCGGGGGGGAGGCTCGGCCCTGAGCAGTTCTTC.

This clonotype was observed at least ten times. V usage is TRBV2 and J usage is TRBJ2-7; a possible D gene is TRBD2 (5 bases). Trimming pared 1 base from V and 4 bases from J, leaving 14 bases between. CDR1 and CDR2 from the germline V gene are SNHLY and FYNNEI. CDR3 length: 15 amino acids. The CDR3 DNA reads as TGTGCCAGCAGTGAAGTTGGACTTCTTCCGTACGAGCAGTACTTC. Its protein is CASSEVGLLPYEQYF.

This clonotype has just a few counts. The rearrangement uses TRBV6-1 and TRBJ2-3; 9 positions match TRBD1. V gave up 6 bases and J gave up 4 bases; unmatched junction bases: 5. The germline V gene has CDR1 MNHNS and CDR2 SASEGT. There are 14 residues in the CDR3. The CDR3 DNA reads TGTGCCAGCAGATCCACAGGGGGCGCAGATACGCAGTATTTT. It codes for CASRSTGGADTQYF.

This clonotype was seen many times. The gene calls are TRBV29-1 and TRBJ2-6; tentative D call: TRBD1 (5 bases). Germline V gene data show CDR1 as SQVTM and CDR2 as ANQGSEA. Trimming left V 5 bases short and J 2 bases short, with 13 bases between. The CDR3 is 15 residues long. As DNA, the CDR3 is TGCAGCGTTAGAAGGGGCACTGCTGGGGCCAACGTCCTGACTTTC. Residues: CSVRRGTAGANVLTF.

J is TRBJ2-7 and V is TRBV20-1; no clear D. This CDR3 has 12 residues. V lost 3 bases and J lost 1, with 7 bases in between. The germline CDR1 and CDR2 sequences are DFQATT and SNEGSKA (reference sequence). CDR3 coding DNA: TGCAGTGCTAGTGGTCCTTCCTACGAGCAGTACTTC. This encodes CSASGPSYEQYF.

Many counts were recorded for this clonotype. The rearrangement joins TRBV5-6 to TRBJ1-6; 8 bases are shared with TRBD1. There are 16 residues in the CDR3. Germline V lookup: CDR1 SGHDT, CDR2 YYEEEE. Trimming at V came to 1 base and at J to 4 bases, leaving 4 bases not matched to a gene. The CDR3 nucleotides are TGTGCCAGCAGCTTGCGGACAGGGCGATATAATTCACCCCTCCACTTT. Translation: CASSLRTGRYNSPLHF.

This clonotype has ten or more counts. The chain carries TRBV11-3 and TRBJ2-3; 7 bases match TRBD1. Germline CDR1 SGHNT, CDR2 YENEEA. This CDR3 is 14 amino acids long. J gave up 0 bases and V 4 bases, and 1 base lay outside the gene matches. This CDR3 reads CASSWTGSTDTQYF. The CDR3 nucleotides are TGTGCCAGCAGCTGGACAGGAAGCACAGATACGCAGTATTTT.

This clonotype was seen ten or more times. This chain joins TRBV28 and TRBJ1-6, with a possible D match to TRBD1 (5 bases). The germline V and J ends were trimmed by 4 bases and 11 bases, with 12 bases remaining between them. The germline V gene encodes CDR1 MDHEN and CDR2 SYDVKM. The CDR3 totals 13 residues. In DNA, the CDR3 is TGTGCCAGCAGTTCCGAGGGGACTCCACCCCTCCACTTT. Translated: CASSSEGTPPLHF. Based on the CDR3 plus reference TRBV28 and TRBJ1-6, the full variable domain is DVKVTQSSRYLVKRTGEKVFLECVQDMDHENMFWYRQDPGLGLRLIYFSYDVKMKEKGDIPEGYSVSREKKERFSLILESASTNQTSMYLCASSSEGTPPLHFGNGTRLTVT.

This clonotype was counted ten times or more. The chain combines TRBV11-1 with TRBJ1-2; D is uncertain. CDR3 length: 15 amino acids. The germline CDR1 and CDR2 sequences are SGHAT and FQDESV (reference sequence). The ends were cut back, 0 bases at V and 2 bases at J, with 10 bases in the middle. CDR3 loop: CASSLAPDGNYGYTF. The CDR3 DNA is TGTGCCAGCAGCTTAGCCCCAGACGGGAACTATGGCTACACCTTC. Full variable domain (remainder filled in from reference TRBV11-1 and TRBJ1-2): EAEVAQSPRYKITEKSQAVAFWCDPISGHATLYWYRQILGQGPELLVQFQDESVVDDSQLPKDRFSAERLKGVDSTLKIQPAELGDSAMYLCASSLAPDGNYGYTFGSGTRLTVV.

The sample holds many counts of this clonotype. The rearrangement joins TRBV2 to TRBJ1-1; perhaps TRBD1 as D (5 bases). This CDR3 region has 13 residues. CDR1 SNHLY and CDR2 FYNNEI come from the germline V gene. V was cut by 4 bases and J by 1 base, with 7 bases left in between. Here the CDR3 reads CASSVTGNTEAFF. In nucleotides, the CDR3 is TGTGCCAGCAGTGTAACAGGGAACACTGAAGCTTTCTTT.

At least ten counts were recorded for this clonotype. The chain has TRBV12-5 and TRBJ2-5; D may be TRBD1 or TRBD2 (6 bases each). With 6 bases removed from V and 5 bases from J, the gap between germline ends came to 19 bases. The CDR3 is 15 residues long. Germline CDR1 LGHNT, CDR2 FRNRAP. CDR3 sequence: CASGPLQGRWETQYF. The CDR3 nucleotides read TGTGCTAGTGGACCACTCCAGGGGAGGTGGGAGACCCAGTACTTC.

This clonotype was counted at least ten times. This chain links TRBV5-6 with TRBJ1-1; 8 nucleotides line up with TRBD1. The germline V gene encodes CDR1 SGHDT and CDR2 YYEEEE. V lost 6 bases, J lost 0 bases, and 4 bases stayed unmatched. The CDR3 runs 14 residues. The CDR3 loop reads CASITTGVNTEAFF. DNA of the CDR3: TGTGCCAGCATTACGACAGGGGTGAACACTGAAGCTTTCTTT. The variable domain in full, with the rest retrieved from reference TRBV5-6 and TRBJ1-1, is DAGVTQSPTHLIKTRGQQVTLRCSPKSGHDTVSWYQQALGQGPQFIFQYYEEEERQRGNFPDRFSGHQFPNYSSELNVNALLLGDSALYLCASITTGVNTEAFFGQGTRLTVV.

J is TRBJ2-1 and V is TRBV5-1; D unclear. The CDR3 runs 16 residues. The germline V and J ends were trimmed by 0 bases and 7 bases, with 17 bases remaining between them. CDR1 and CDR2 (germline): SGHRS, YFSETQ. CDR3 sequence (DNA): TGCGCCAGCAGCTTGGACCAGGCTGTTGGGCGAAATGAGCAGTTCTTC. Translation: CASSLDQAVGRNEQFF.

This clonotype was observed a few times. The chain combines TRBV5-1 with TRBJ2-1, with 8 positions matching TRBD1. Germline V CDR1 and CDR2: SGHRS, YFSETQ. V gave up 4 bases and J gave up 5 bases; unmatched junction bases: 11. The CDR3 covers 16 residues. The CDR3 region is CASSQPRQGLNNEQFF. CDR3 coding DNA: TGCGCCAGCAGCCAACCCCGACAGGGGCTTAACAATGAGCAGTTCTTC. The whole variable domain, remainder taken from reference TRBV5-1 and TRBJ2-1, is KAGVTQTPRYLIKTRGQQVTLSCSPISGHRSVSWYQQTPGQGLQFLFEYFSETQRNKGNFPGRFSGRQFSNSRSEMNVSTLELGDSALYLCASSQPRQGLNNEQFFGPGTRLTVL.

This clonotype was found many times. The rearrangement uses TRBV7-9 and TRBJ2-2, with a tentative D call TRBD1 (5 bases). CDR1 is SEHNR, CDR2 FQNEAQ, per germline (reference sequence). V was trimmed by 0 bases and J by 0 bases, leaving 5 bases between them. CDR3 length equals 15 residues. The CDR3, as DNA: TGTGCCAGCAGCTTAGCCAGGGCGAACACCGGGGAGCTGTTTTTT. This gives the protein CASSLARANTGELFF.

The sample holds many counts of this clonotype. The chain links TRBV15 to TRBJ1-2, with D unresolved. The V gene lost 0 bases and the J gene lost 0 bases, with 8 bases spanning the gap. This CDR3 region has 15 residues. The germline CDR1 and CDR2 sequences are LNHNV and YYDKDF (reference sequence). The CDR3 nucleotides are TGTGCCACCAGCAGAGAGGCAGTCCCTAACTATGGCTACACCTTC. Protein: CATSREAVPNYGYTF.

This rearrangement joins TRBV18 to TRBJ1-2; 7 nucleotides line up with TRBD1. Germline values: CDR1 KGHSH, CDR2 LQKENI. There are 15 residues in the CDR3. The trim removed 6 bases at V and 6 bases at J, leaving 13 bases unmatched. CDR3 amino acids: CASSPGQPQGDGYTF. In DNA, the CDR3 is TGTGCCAGCTCCCCGGGACAGCCTCAAGGGGATGGCTACACCTTC.

This chain connects TRBV11-3 to TRBJ2-5, with 15 positions matching TRBD2. The CDR3 is 17 amino acids. The V segment lost 5 bases and the J segment 1 base; nucleotides outside the gene matches: 5. Germline V CDR1 and CDR2: SGHNT, YENEEA. CDR3 sequence (DNA): TGTGCCAGCAGCAAGGGACTAGCGGGAGGCCGCCAAGAGACCCAGTACTTC. Protein: CASSKGLAGGRQETQYF.

In this sample, this clonotype turned up a few times. V gene TRBV16 combines with J gene TRBJ1-2; D may be TRBD1 (6 bases). The germline gives CDR1 KGHSY, CDR2 FQNENV. The V end was cut by 4 bases, the J end by 5 bases, with 14 bases between. The CDR3 spans 14 residues. CDR3 DNA sequence: TGTGCCAGCAGCCGTCAGGGGAATCGGTATGGCTACACCTTC. This sequence encodes CASSRQGNRYGYTF.

This clonotype was counted a few times. The CDR3 DNA reads as TGTGCCAGCAGTTACTCATCAGGGGCTAGATTCTACGAGCAGTACTTC. It is translated as CASSYSSGARFYEQYF. The V and J genes are TRBV6-5 and TRBJ2-7, with a tentative D call TRBD1 (6 bases). Trimming stripped 0 bases from V and 3 bases from J, with 15 bases between. This CDR3 has 16 amino acids. In germline, CDR1 is MNHEY, CDR2 SVGAGI.